This T cell receptor (beta chain) comes out of a study of T cells in Graves' hyperthyroidism and ophthalmopathy. Source material for PBMCs was more than 7.5 ml fresh peripheral blood. This CDR3 comprises 13 residues. Germline V gene sequence: CDR1 GTSNPN, CDR2 SVGIG (reference sequence). V was clipped by 7 bases and J by 6 bases, with 17 bases between them. General study points: Before onset, by a median of 6.5 months, the model predicted ophthalmopathy.

Amplified TCR beta CDR3 regions came from RNA transcripts. Researchers ran a first-round RT-PCR on the TCR CDR3 using the HTBI primer set. TCRdb re-called the multiplex PCR reads through MiXCR, storing one row per CDR3 protein. In the table there are 150,000 or so distinct CDR3 sequences, over 20% of which are singletons. This clonotype was recorded a few times. Antigen unknown. V gene TRBV30 combines with J gene TRBJ2-3; D uncertain. The sequenced sample consisted of blood. The receptor was derived from a woman in her fifties or sixties with Graves' hyperthyroidism that later progressed to Graves' ophthalmopathy. The CDR3 DNA sequence: TGTGCCTCCCTTAACAGAGGACGGGATACGCAGTATTTT. This encodes CASLNRGRDTQYF.